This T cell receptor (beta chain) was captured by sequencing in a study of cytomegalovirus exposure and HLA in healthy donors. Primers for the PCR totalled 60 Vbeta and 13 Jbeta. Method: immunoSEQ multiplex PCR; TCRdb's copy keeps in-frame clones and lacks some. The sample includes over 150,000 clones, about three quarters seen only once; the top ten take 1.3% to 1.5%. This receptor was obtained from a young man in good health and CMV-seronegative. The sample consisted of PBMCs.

The CDR3 DNA reads as TGTGCCTGGAGTGCAGGGCTGGGGGCATTTAGCAATCAGCCCCAGCATTTT. Encoded protein: CAWSAGLGAFSNQPQHF. V and J are TRBV30 and TRBJ1-5; tentatively, D is TRBD1 (6 bases). The V end was cut by 1 base, the J end by 0 bases, with 16 bases between. The CDR3 spans 17 residues. Germline V gene sequence: CDR1 GTSNPN, CDR2 SVGIG (reference sequence).